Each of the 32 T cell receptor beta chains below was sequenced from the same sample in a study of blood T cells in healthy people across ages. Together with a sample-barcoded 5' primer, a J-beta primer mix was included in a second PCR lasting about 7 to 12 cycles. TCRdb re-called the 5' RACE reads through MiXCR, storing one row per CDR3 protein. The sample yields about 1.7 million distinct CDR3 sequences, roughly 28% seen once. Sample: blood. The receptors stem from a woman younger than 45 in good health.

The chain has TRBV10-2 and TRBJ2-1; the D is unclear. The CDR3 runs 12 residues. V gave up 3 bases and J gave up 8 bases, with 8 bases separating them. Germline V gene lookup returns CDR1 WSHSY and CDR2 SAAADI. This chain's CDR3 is CASSDLLDEQFF. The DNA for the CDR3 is TGCGCCAGCAGTGATCTCCTGGATGAGCAGTTCTTC.

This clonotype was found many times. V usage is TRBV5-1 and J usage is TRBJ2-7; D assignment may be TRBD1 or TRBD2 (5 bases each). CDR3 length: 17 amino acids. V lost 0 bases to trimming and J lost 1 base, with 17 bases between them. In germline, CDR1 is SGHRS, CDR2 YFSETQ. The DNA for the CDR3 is TGCGCCAGCAGCTTGGACGGCGGGCAGGGATCATCCTACGAGCAGTACTTC. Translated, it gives CASSLDGGQGSSYEQYF.

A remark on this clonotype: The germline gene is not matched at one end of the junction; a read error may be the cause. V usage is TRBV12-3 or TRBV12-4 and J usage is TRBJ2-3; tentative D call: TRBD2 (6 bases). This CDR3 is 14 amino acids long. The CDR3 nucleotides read TGTGCCAGCAGTCCTGGGGGGAGCACAGATGCGCAGTATTTT. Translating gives CASSPGGSTDAQYF.

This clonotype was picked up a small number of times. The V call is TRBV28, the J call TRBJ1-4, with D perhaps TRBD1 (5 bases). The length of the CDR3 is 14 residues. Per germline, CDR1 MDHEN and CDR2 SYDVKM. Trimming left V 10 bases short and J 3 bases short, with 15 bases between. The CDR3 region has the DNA TGTGCCACCATAAAGGGGTTCTCTAATGAAAAACTGTTTTTT. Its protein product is CATIKGFSNEKLFF.

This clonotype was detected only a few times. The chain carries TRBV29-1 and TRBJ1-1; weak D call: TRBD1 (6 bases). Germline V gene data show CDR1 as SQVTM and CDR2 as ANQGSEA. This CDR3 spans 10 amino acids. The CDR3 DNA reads TGCACCCTTTCAGGGACAAAGGCTTTCTTT. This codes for CTLSGTKAFF.

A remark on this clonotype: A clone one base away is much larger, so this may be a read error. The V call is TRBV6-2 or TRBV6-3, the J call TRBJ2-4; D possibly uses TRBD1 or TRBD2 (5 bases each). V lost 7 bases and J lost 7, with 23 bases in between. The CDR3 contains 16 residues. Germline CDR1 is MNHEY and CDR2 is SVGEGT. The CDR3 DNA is TGTGCCAGCAATCCACTCCGGAGGTTGGGGGTGAACATTCAGTACTTC. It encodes CASNPLRRLGVNIQYF.

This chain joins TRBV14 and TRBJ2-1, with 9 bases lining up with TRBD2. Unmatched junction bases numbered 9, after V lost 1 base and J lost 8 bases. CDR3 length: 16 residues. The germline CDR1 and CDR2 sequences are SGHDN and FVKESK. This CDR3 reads CASSQARGGSLDEQFF. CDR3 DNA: TGTGCCAGCAGCCAAGCGCGGGGGGGATCCTTGGATGAGCAGTTCTTC.

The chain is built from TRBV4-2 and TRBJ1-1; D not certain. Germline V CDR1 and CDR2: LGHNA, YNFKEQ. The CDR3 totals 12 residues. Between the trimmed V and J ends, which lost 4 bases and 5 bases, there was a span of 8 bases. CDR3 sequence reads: CASSLQRTEAFF. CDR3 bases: TGTGCCAGCAGCCTGCAGAGGACTGAAGCTTTCTTT.

CDR3 region: CASSDRLRSSYEQYF. Here the CDR3 DNA reads TGTGCCAGCAGTGATAGACTCCGTAGCTCCTACGAGCAGTACTTC. The V call is TRBV2, the J call TRBJ2-7; D call uncertain. This CDR3 comprises 15 residues. The V end was cut by 3 bases, the J end by 0 bases, with 12 bases between. Germline V CDR1 and CDR2: SNHLY, FYNNEI.

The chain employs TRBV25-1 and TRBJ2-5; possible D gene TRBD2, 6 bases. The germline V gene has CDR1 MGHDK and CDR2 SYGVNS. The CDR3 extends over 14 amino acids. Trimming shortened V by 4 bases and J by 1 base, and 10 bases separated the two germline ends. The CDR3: CASSGGRLQETQYF. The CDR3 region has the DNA TGTGCCAGCAGTGGAGGGAGGCTCCAAGAGACCCAGTACTTC.

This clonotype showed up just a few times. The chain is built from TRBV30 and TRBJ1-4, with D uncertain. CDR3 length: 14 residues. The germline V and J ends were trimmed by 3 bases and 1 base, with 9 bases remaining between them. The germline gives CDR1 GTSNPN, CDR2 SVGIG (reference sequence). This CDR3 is CAWRRVGTNEKLFF. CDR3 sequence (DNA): TGTGCCTGGAGACGGGTCGGAACTAATGAAAAACTGTTTTTT.

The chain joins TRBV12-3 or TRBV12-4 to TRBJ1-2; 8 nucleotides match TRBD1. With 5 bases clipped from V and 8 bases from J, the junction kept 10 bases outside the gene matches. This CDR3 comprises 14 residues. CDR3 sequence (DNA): TGTGCCAGCAGTCCCAGGACAGGGTACGGCGGCTACACCTTC. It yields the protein CASSPRTGYGGYTF.

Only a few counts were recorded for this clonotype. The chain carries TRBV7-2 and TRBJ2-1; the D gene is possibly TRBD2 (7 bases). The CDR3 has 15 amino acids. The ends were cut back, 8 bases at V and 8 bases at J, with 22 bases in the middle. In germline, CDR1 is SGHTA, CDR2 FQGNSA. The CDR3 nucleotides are TGTGCCAGCGGTGGGGGGGCGAATCGGTTGTATGAGCAGTTCTTC. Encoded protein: CASGGGANRLYEQFF.

The CDR3 DNA follows: TGTGCCAGCGGTAAATACCGGGGGGCCAGGGAAAACATTCAGTACTTC. It encodes CASGKYRGARENIQYF. The gene calls are TRBV6-2 or TRBV6-3 and TRBJ2-4, with a weak D call TRBD2 (7 bases). CDR1 MNHEY and CDR2 SVGEGT come from the germline V gene. The ends were cut back, 8 bases at V and 5 bases at J, with 22 bases in the middle. The CDR3 is 16 amino acids.

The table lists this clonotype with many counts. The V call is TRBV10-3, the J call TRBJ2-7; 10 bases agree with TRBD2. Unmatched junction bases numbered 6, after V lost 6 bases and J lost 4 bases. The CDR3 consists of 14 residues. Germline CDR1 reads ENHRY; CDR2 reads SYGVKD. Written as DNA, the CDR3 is TGTGCCATCAGCAGAGCGGGAGGGGAGTACGAGCAGTACTTC. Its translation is CAISRAGGEYEQYF.

CDR3 sequence: CASSLEARVPYNEQFF. In nucleotides, the CDR3 is TGTGCCAGCAGCTTAGAGGCACGGGTGCCCTACAATGAGCAGTTCTTC. This chain uses TRBV7-2 with TRBJ2-1; D is ambiguous. The germline V and J ends were trimmed by 1 base and 2 bases, with 12 bases remaining between them. Germline CDR1 is SGHTA and CDR2 is FQGNSA. CDR3 length: 16 amino acids.

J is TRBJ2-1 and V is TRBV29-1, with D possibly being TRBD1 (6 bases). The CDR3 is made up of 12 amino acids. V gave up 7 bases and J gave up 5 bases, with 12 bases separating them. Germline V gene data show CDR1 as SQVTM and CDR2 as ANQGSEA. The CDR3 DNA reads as TGCAGCGCCGCCCGGGACAACAATGAGCAGTTCTTC. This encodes CSAARDNNEQFF.

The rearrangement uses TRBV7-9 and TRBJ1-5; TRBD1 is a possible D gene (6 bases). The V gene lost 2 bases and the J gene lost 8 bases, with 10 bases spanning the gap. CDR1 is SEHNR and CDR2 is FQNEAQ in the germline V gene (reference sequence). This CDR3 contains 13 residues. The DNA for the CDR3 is TGTGCCAGCAGCTTAAGGGGGGATAAGCCCCAGCATTTT. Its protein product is CASSLRGDKPQHF.

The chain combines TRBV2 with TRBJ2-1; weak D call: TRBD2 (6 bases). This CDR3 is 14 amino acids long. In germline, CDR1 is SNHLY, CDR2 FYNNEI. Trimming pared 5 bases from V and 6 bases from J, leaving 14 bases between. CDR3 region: CASSSTREINEQFF. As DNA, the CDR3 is TGTGCCAGCAGTTCCACACGGGAGATCAATGAGCAGTTCTTC.

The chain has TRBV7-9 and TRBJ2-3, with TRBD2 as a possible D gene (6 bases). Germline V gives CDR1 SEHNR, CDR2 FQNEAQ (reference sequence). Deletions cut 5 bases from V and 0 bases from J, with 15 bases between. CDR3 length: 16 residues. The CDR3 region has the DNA TGTGCCAGCAGCCCAACGTGGGGAGGTAGCACAGATACGCAGTATTTT. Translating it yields CASSPTWGGSTDTQYF.

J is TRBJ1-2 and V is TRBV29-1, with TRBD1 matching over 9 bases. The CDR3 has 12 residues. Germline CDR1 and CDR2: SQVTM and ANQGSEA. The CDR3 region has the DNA TGCAGAATACAGGGGGCCGAGTATGGCTACACCTTC. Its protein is CRIQGAEYGYTF.

The CDR3 DNA reads as TGTGCCAGCAGCCAACGTAACTCCTACAATGAGCAGTACTTC. This codes for CASSQRNSYNEQYF. The rearrangement links TRBV3-1 to TRBJ2-7; D ambiguous. V was trimmed by 2 bases and J by 7 bases, leaving 15 bases between them. The V gene's germline CDR1 is LGHDT and CDR2 YNNKEL (reference sequence). The length of the CDR3 is 14 residues.

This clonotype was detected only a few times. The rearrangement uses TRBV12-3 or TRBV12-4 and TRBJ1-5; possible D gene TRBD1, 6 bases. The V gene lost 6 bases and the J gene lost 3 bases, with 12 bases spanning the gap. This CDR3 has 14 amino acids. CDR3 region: CASRGGGYNQPQHF. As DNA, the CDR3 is TGTGCCAGCAGAGGGGGAGGGTACAATCAGCCCCAGCATTTT.

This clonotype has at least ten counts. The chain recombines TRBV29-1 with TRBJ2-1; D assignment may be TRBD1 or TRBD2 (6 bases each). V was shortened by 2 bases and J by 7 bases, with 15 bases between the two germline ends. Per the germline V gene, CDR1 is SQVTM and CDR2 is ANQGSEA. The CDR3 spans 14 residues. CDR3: CSVERGVRANEQFF. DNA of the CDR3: TGCAGCGTTGAAAGGGGGGTTCGGGCGAATGAGCAGTTCTTC.

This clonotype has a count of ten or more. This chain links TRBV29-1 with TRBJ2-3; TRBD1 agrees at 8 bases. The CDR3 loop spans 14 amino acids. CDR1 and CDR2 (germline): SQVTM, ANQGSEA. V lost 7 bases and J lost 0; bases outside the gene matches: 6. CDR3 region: CSAGQGTSTDTQYF. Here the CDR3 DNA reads TGCAGCGCAGGACAGGGTACTAGCACAGATACGCAGTATTTT.

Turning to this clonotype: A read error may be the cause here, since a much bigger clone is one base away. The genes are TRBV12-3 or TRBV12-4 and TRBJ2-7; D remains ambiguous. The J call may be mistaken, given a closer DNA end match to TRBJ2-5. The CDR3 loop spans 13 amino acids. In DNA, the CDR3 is TGTGCCAGCAGTTTGTGTACGTCGGAGACCCAGTACTTC. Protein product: CASSLCTSETQYF.

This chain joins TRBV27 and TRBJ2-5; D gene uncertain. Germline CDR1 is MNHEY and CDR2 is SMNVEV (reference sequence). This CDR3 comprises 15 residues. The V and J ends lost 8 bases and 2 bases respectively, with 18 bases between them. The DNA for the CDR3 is TGTGCCAGCGCTCCCATGGAGAGACTTCAAGAGACCCAGTACTTC. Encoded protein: CASAPMERLQETQYF.

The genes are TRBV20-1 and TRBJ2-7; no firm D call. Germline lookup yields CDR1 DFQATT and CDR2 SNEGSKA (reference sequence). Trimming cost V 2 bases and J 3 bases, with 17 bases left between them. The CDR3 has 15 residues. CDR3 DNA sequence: TGCAGTGCTAGAAAGTGGGCGGCACAGAGCTACGAGCAGTACTTC. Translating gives CSARKWAAQSYEQYF.

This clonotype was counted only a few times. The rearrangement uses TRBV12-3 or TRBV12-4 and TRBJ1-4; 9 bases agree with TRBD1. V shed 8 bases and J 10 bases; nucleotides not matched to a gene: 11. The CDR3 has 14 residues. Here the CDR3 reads CASSGGQGLRKLFF. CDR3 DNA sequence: TGTGCCAGCTCCGGGGGACAGGGACTGAGAAAACTGTTTTTT.

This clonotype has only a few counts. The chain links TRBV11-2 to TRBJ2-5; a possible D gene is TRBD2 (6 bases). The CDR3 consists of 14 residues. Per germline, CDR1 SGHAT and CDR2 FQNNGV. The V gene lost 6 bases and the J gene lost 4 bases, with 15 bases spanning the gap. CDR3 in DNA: TGTGCCAGCAGTCATCAGACTAGTAGAGAGACCCAGTACTTC. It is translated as CASSHQTSRETQYF.

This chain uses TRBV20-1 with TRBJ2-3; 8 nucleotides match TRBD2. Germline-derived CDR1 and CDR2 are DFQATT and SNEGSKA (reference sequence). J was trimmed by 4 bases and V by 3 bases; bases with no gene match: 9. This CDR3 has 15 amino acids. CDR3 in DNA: TGCAGTGCTAGGCGGACTAGCTCTCCGGCAGATACGCAGTATTTT. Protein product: CSARRTSSPADTQYF.

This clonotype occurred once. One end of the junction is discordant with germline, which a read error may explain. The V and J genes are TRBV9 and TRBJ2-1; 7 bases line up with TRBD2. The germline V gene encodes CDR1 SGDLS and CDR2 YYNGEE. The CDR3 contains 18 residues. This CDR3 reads CASSGASGLTPPYNERFF. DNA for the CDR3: TGTGCCAGCAGCGGAGCTAGCGGACTAACGCCACCCTACAATGAGCGGTTCTTC.